The 12 T cell receptor beta chains reported below all come from one sample, sequenced in a study of TIL therapy for anti-PD-1-resistant metastatic lung cancer. The time point: pre-treatment sample, taken before nivolumab and TIL therapy. Most excised metastases sampled were pleural nodules or supraclavicular lymph nodes. The immunoSEQ assay was v3. TCRdb's table, derived via immunoSEQ multiplex PCR, lists solely in-frame clones and lacks some. The profile shows about 50,000 clones, about two thirds of them singletons. The sequencing used tumor tissue, collected at baseline. Receptors originate from a person between 25 and 80 years old with non-small cell lung cancer.

CDR3: CASTPSGSSYEQYF. The CDR3 DNA sequence: TGTGCCAGTACCCCTAGCGGGAGCTCCTACGAGCAGTACTTC. V gene TRBV19 combines with J gene TRBJ2-7; TRBD2 matches at 10 bases. The junction had 3 bases not matched to a gene; V was cut back by 7 bases and J by 0 bases. The germline CDR1 and CDR2 sequences are LNHDA and SQIVND (reference sequence). The CDR3 has 14 amino acids.

V gene TRBV5-1 combines with J gene TRBJ2-5; D is tentatively TRBD1 or TRBD2 (5 bases each). This CDR3 is built from 13 residues. In germline, CDR1 is SGHRS, CDR2 YFSETQ. The ends were cut back, 6 bases at V and 5 bases at J, with 14 bases in the middle. CDR3 loop: CASMGHWGETQYF. In nucleotides, the CDR3 is TGCGCCAGCATGGGTCATTGGGGGGAGACCCAGTACTTC.

The V call is TRBV15, the J call TRBJ2-5, with a tentative D call TRBD2 (5 bases). V was shortened by 1 base and J by 7 bases, with 10 bases between the two germline ends. The germline V gene has CDR1 LNHNV and CDR2 YYDKDF (reference sequence). This CDR3 is built from 13 residues. CDR3: CATSRGTAGTQYF. The CDR3 DNA is TGTGCCACCAGCAGAGGGACCGCGGGGACCCAGTACTTC.

This sequence joins TRBV6-5 and TRBJ1-2; weak D call: TRBD1 (6 bases). The CDR3 is 15 amino acids. In germline, CDR1 is MNHEY, CDR2 SVGAGI. The germline V and J ends were trimmed by 2 bases and 4 bases, with 14 bases remaining between them. The CDR3 reads CASSYTRGQIYGYTF. The CDR3 DNA sequence: TGTGCCAGCAGTTACACACGAGGACAGATCTATGGCTACACCTTC.

DNA of the CDR3: TGCGCCAGCAGTGAGTCAACTCCCCCGGAGACCCAGTACTTC. The encoded protein is CASSESTPPETQYF. The rearrangement joins TRBV10-1 to TRBJ2-5; unclear D gene. This CDR3 region has 14 residues. Germline CDR1 WNHNN, CDR2 SYGVQD (reference sequence). Trimming removed 0 bases at V and 5 bases at J, with 10 bases between.

CDR3 sequence (DNA): TGTGCCAGCAGCCCCCGGGGCCGTGGGGGAAGAGGAGGCTACACCTTC. It yields the protein CASSPRGRGGRGGYTF. V gene TRBV5-6 combines with J gene TRBJ1-2, with a weak D call TRBD1 (5 bases). Trimming took off 4 bases at V and 8 bases at J, with 24 bases between the two ends. The CDR3 runs 16 residues. Germline CDR1 SGHDT, CDR2 YYEEEE.

This rearrangement joins TRBV9 to TRBJ1-4, with a possible D match to TRBD1 (5 bases). Germline values: CDR1 SGDLS, CDR2 YYNGEE. The CDR3 has 15 amino acids. The V and J ends lost 0 bases and 4 bases respectively, with 10 bases between them. The CDR3 nucleotides are TGTGCCAGCAGCGTAGGGGGCTTCCTTAATGAAAAACTGTTTTTT. It translates to CASSVGGFLNEKLFF.

With regard to this clone: A read error may account for a junction end that differs from germline. The rearrangement uses TRBV2 and TRBJ2-4; no definite D call. The length of the CDR3 is 11 residues. Germline V gene data show CDR1 as SNHLY and CDR2 as FYNNEI. CDR3 sequence: CASSDTAPVDF. The CDR3 nucleotides read TGTGCCAGCAGTGATACCGCGCCGGTGGACTTC.

The rearrangement links TRBV18 to TRBJ2-7; D uncertain. The CDR3 runs 12 residues. In germline, CDR1 is KGHSH, CDR2 LQKENI. V shed 0 bases and J shed 5 bases, with 5 bases lying between them. The CDR3 is CASSPPRHEQYF. Here the CDR3 DNA reads TGTGCCAGCTCACCACCGCGCCACGAGCAGTACTTC.

Worth noting for this clone: The junction does not match germline at one end; this may be a read error. The chain links TRBV5-6 to TRBJ1-2, with a weak D call TRBD1 (5 bases). The CDR3 is 14 residues long. Germline V CDR1 and CDR2: SGHDT, YYEEEE. DNA for the CDR3: TGTGCCAGCAGTTTGGGGACCGTCAACTATGGCTACACCTTC. This gives the protein CASSLGTVNYGYTF.

This chain uses TRBV5-6 with TRBJ1-4, with D unresolved. V was trimmed by 4 bases and J by 6 bases, leaving 13 bases between them. CDR3 length: 14 amino acids. Germline CDR1 reads SGHDT; CDR2 reads YYEEEE. This CDR3 is CASSPGVRDEKLFF. The CDR3 DNA reads TGTGCCAGCAGCCCCGGGGTGAGGGATGAAAAACTGTTTTTT.

The chain links TRBV10-3 to TRBJ1-3, with D possibly being TRBD1 (6 bases). The germline V gene has CDR1 ENHRY and CDR2 SYGVKD. CDR3 size: 14 residues. V was trimmed by 9 bases and J by 8 bases, leaving 20 bases between them. The CDR3 nucleotides are TGTGCCATTGCAGGGGTAGGGCGGATGGACACCATATATTTT. Translating gives CAIAGVGRMDTIYF.